The rows below give T cell receptor beta chains drawn from one sample of a study of T cells of healthy individuals. TCRdb re-called the 5' RACE reads through MiXCR, storing one row per CDR3 protein. The top ten hold 15% to 20% of the sample, which has 40,000 to 65,000 distinct CDR3 sequences, roughly 14% seen once. The receptors originated from a human donor in good health. Both conserved end residues are part of each CDR3. Fields, in order: V gene, J gene, D gene, clone size, CDR3 DNA, CDR3 protein. A D gene is named only where the DNA matches it firmly. Part of the rows lack a size; the others show once, few, many or a class for expanded clones.

V gene: TRBV9
J gene: TRBJ2-2
D gene: TRBD2
clone size: few
CDR3 DNA: TGTGCCAGCAGCGTAGCGGCGGGAGGGCCCGGGACCGGGGAGCTGTTTTTT
CDR3 protein: CASSVAAGGPGTGELFF

V gene: TRBV7-9
J gene: TRBJ2-2
D gene: -
clone size: many
CDR3 DNA: TGTGCCAGCAGCTCCGGACAGCAGGACACCGGGGAGCTGTTTTTT
CDR3 protein: CASSSGQQDTGELFF

V gene: TRBV10-3
J gene: TRBJ2-1
D gene: TRBD2
clone size: many
CDR3 DNA: TGTGCCATCAGGGAGCGGGAAGGATCCTACAATGAGCAGTTCTTC
CDR3 protein: CAIREREGSYNEQFF

V gene: TRBV20-1
J gene: TRBJ1-1
D gene: -
clone size: -
CDR3 DNA: TGCAGTGCTAGCCCAGCTTTGAACACTGAAGCTTTCTTT
CDR3 protein: CSASPALNTEAFF

V gene: TRBV10-3
J gene: TRBJ2-7
D gene: -
clone size: few
CDR3 DNA: TGTGCCATCAGTCCTGCGGTGGGCGAGCAGTACTTC
CDR3 protein: CAISPAVGEQYF

V gene: TRBV2
J gene: TRBJ2-1
D gene: -
clone size: -
CDR3 DNA: TGTGCCAGCAGTCCGGACCACCATGAGCAGTTCTTC
CDR3 protein: CASSPDHHEQFF

V gene: TRBV24-1
J gene: TRBJ2-1
D gene: -
clone size: many
CDR3 DNA: TGTGCCACCAGTGATTCGGCACTGGGTACGTACAATGAGCAGTTCTTC
CDR3 protein: CATSDSALGTYNEQFF

V gene: TRBV7-9
J gene: TRBJ2-7
D gene: -
clone size: -
CDR3 DNA: TGTGCCAGCAGCCGTAACCAGGGACCCGTCTACGAGCAGTACTTC
CDR3 protein: CASSRNQGPVYEQYF

V gene: TRBV7-2
J gene: TRBJ2-7
D gene: TRBD2
clone size: many
CDR3 DNA: TGTGCCAGCAGCTTAGCGCTAGCGGGGCACTACGAGCAGTACTTC
CDR3 protein: CASSLALAGHYEQYF

V gene: TRBV11-2
J gene: TRBJ2-1
D gene: -
clone size: -
CDR3 DNA: TGTGCCAGCAGTCGTTCCGGGTCTACCAATGAGCAGTTCTTC
CDR3 protein: CASSRSGSTNEQFF

V gene: TRBV4-3
J gene: TRBJ2-5
D gene: TRBD1
clone size: few
CDR3 DNA: TGCGCCAGCAGCCAGTTTAAGACAGGGATGGGCCAAGAGACCCAGTACTTC
CDR3 protein: CASSQFKTGMGQETQYF

V gene: TRBV5-1
J gene: TRBJ2-4
D gene: -
clone size: -
CDR3 DNA: TGCGCCAGCAGCTTGGAAGTGAGGGACATTCAGTACTTC
CDR3 protein: CASSLEVRDIQYF

V gene: TRBV7-2
J gene: TRBJ1-5
D gene: TRBD1
clone size: many
CDR3 DNA: TGTGCCAGCAGCTCCTCCTCCGACAGGACAGGCCCCCAGCATTTT
CDR3 protein: CASSSSSDRTGPQHF

V gene: TRBV29-1
J gene: TRBJ2-3
D gene: -
clone size: -
CDR3 DNA: TGCAGCGGGGGGGGCTGGAGCGGCGATACGCAGTATTTT
CDR3 protein: CSGGGWSGDTQYF

V gene: TRBV11-1
J gene: TRBJ1-3
D gene: -
clone size: -
CDR3 DNA: TGTGCCAGCAGCTCGCAAGGATATTTCTCTGGAAACACCATATATTTT
CDR3 protein: CASSSQGYFSGNTIYF

V gene: TRBV5-1
J gene: TRBJ1-1
D gene: -
clone size: many
CDR3 DNA: TGCGCCAGCAGCTTCAAACCGGGTCTGGAAGCTTTCTTT
CDR3 protein: CASSFKPGLEAFF

V gene: TRBV7-2
J gene: TRBJ2-1
D gene: TRBD2
clone size: many
CDR3 DNA: TGTGCCAGCAGCTTGGGACTAGGAGTCCGCAATGAGCAGTTCTTC
CDR3 protein: CASSLGLGVRNEQFF